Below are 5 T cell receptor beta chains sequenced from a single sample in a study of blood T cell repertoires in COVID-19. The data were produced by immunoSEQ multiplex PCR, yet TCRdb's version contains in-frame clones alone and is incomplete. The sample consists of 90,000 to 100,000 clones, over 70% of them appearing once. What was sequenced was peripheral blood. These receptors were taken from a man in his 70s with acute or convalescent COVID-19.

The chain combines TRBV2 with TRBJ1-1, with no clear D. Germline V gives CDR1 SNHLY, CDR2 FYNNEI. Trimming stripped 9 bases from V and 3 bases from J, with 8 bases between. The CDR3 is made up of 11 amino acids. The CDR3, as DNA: TGTGCCAGTTTCAGCGACACTGAAGCTTTCTTT. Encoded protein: CASFSDTEAFF.

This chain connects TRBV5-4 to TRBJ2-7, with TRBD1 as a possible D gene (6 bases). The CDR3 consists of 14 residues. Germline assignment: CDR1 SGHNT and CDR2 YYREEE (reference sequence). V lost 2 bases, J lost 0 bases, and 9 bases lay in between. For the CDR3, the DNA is TGTGCCAGCAGCTTAGGACAGCGCTCCTACGAGCAGTACTTC. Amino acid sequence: CASSLGQRSYEQYF.

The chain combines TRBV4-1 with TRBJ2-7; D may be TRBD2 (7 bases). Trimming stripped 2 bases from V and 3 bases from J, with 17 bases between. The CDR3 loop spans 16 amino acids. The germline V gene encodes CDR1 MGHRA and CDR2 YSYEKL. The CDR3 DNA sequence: TGCGCCAGCAGCCAAAATAGGGAGGGACATTTCTACGAGCAGTACTTC. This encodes CASSQNREGHFYEQYF.

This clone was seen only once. The CDR3 loop is CASSYLDSGTKSNQPQHF. CDR3 coding DNA: TGTGCCAGCAGTTACTTAGACTCCGGGACAAAGAGCAATCAGCCCCAGCATTTT. The chain is built from TRBV6-2 or TRBV6-3 and TRBJ1-5, with a tentative D call TRBD1 (6 bases). There are 18 residues in the CDR3. CDR1 and CDR2 from the germline V gene are MNHEY and SVGEGT. V lost 1 base and J 1 base, leaving 17 bases between the germline ends.

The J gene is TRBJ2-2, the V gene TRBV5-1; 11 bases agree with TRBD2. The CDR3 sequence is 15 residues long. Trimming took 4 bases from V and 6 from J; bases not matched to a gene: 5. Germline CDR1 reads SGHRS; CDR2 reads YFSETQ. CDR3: CASSAPGLAAGELFF. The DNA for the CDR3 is TGCGCCAGCAGCGCGCCGGGACTAGCGGCCGGGGAGCTGTTTTTT.